One T cell receptor beta chain is described in this entry. The antigen this receptor binds is unknown. Base qualities were left out, and no much larger clone turns up one base away. The data belong to a study of regulatory T cells in long-lasting Graves disease (dated by TCRdb to the early 2020s). Context from the whole study: Antithyroid drugs had been taken for less than 3 months by newly diagnosed Graves' disease patients. Peripheral blood TCR sequencing and RNA sequencing compared persistent Graves' disease patients with newly diagnosed Graves' disease patients. The study was conducted in China and was registered as a clinical trial. TCR sequencing covered 13 persistent and around 20 newly diagnosed Graves' disease patients, some 35 samples in total.

Library preparation employed multiplex PCR. The reads were generated on an Illumina HiSeq 4000. CDR3 regions were amplified by Arm-PCR with iRepertoire HTBI primers to construct TCR beta libraries. Before sequencing, the PCR products underwent gel purification. Per the original workflow: Gene usage analysis of CDR3 amino acid clonotypes relied on the 62 TRBV and more than twelve TRBJ segments identified across samples. Filtered high-quality paired reads were merged into contigs using COPE and FqMerger. BLAST was used to align contigs to IMGT TRBV, TRBD and TRBJ reference genes, and CDR3 was defined according to IMGT. Any clonotype with a frequency above 0.1% was counted as a highly expanded clone. Shannon entropy served as the measure of repertoire diversity, while the Gini coefficient captured V-J evenness. Clonotypes shared by more than one individual were considered public. TCRdb reprocessed the public reads (quality trimming at Q25 with fastp, clone calling with MiXCR) and kept in-frame beta chains. When rows share a CDR3 protein, they turn into one entry using the most common DNA and genes. The V and J calls reflect TCRdb's pipeline rather than the authors' work. Within this sample are about 460,000 distinct CDR3 sequences, with less than 15% of them counted one time only. The top ten constitute approximately 19% of the sample.

Study-wide conclusions, independent of this receptor: Patients with persistent disease shared more public clonotypes (approximately 2,500) than newly diagnosed patients did (more than 900). Lower TCR Shannon entropy and fewer highly expanded clones were observed in persistent Graves' disease patients than in newly diagnosed patients, which suggested clonal expansion. The authors acknowledged the small sample size as a limitation that may reduce accuracy. Sequencing and analysis were limited to the TCR beta chain. Persistent disease showed preferential use of TRBV28, TRBJ1-2 and TRBJ2-5, whereas newly diagnosed disease favored TRBV20-1 and TRBJ2-1. The study examined only peripheral blood because the primary lesion, thyroid tissue, could not be accessed.

What this sample's time point label stands for: newly diagnosed GD, antithyroid drugs for less than 3 months. RNA was extracted from PBMCs in TRIzol for both TCR sequencing and RNA sequencing. The diagnosis of Graves' disease was made according to American Thyroid Association guidelines. Patients were recruited from an endocrinology department in Xi'an, China. From each patient, approximately 9.9 milliliters of peripheral blood was collected into an EDTA anticoagulant tube. PBMCs were isolated by Ficoll Paque Plus density gradient separation without further T cell sorting. An Agilent 2100 Bioanalyzer and agarose gel were used to check RNA quality, while a NanoDrop 2000 measured RNA concentration. The germline V gene sets CDR1 to SNHLY and CDR2 to FYNNEI. Inclusive of the bounding cysteine and phenylalanine, the CDR3 is 14 residues long. CDR3 DNA is the only sequence kept; it has 42 bases, read in frame from the first base.

These data also featured in a second study, about T cells in Graves' hyperthyroidism and ophthalmopathy. From the second report: Graves' hyperthyroidism was defined as stable when no progression to ophthalmopathy occurred over 18 months of follow-up. Hyperthyroidism patients were newly diagnosed, had a disease duration of under 2 months, and were aged 18 to 65 years. Any patient with an uncontrolled infection, another autoimmune disease, pregnancy or lactation was excluded. Diagnoses were based on clinical symptoms, serum thyroxine and TRAb, thyroid ultrasound and orbital computed tomography. A first-round RT-PCR of the TCR CDR3 used the HTBI primer set with the Qiagen OneStep RT-PCR kit. Most expanded thyroid clonotypes (frequency above 0.001) were also detected in blood, a finding suggesting that blood repertoires may reflect thyroid immune responses. In cross-validation, a model built on a 13 V-J signature told ophthalmopathy apart from stable hyperthyroidism with just under 90% sensitivity and roughly 81% specificity, and in testing the same model reached 80%/75%. In validation, the model predicted progression to ophthalmopathy with roughly 70% sensitivity and less than 80% specificity, a median of roughly seven months before onset. TCR V-J signatures able to tell the groups apart were searched for in a discovery cohort of 90 to 100 patients, of whom approximately 40 had Graves' ophthalmopathy and roughly 59 had stable Graves' hyperthyroidism. Whether ophthalmopathy could be predicted prospectively was tested in an independent validation cohort made up of roughly 19 hyperthyroidism patients plus 17 patients who later progressed to ophthalmopathy. The approximately 98 discovery patients were randomly divided into training and test sets at a 7:3 ratio. Thyroid tissue and blood T-cell repertoires from more than five Graves' hyperthyroidism patients were also compared in the study. Once sampling was done, hyperthyroidism patients were given methimazole at a starting dose of 30 mg daily, whereas ophthalmopathy patients were given high-dose intravenous methylprednisolone. A second multiplex PCR round built the libraries, followed by size selection and purification. Sequencing of the libraries was done on an Illumina HiSeq2000 using paired-end 100 bp reads. SOAPnuke was used to process the raw data, with reads discarded if the reads contained adapters or uncalled bases, had a mean Phred below 15, or lacked an exact constant-primer or identifier match. High-quality paired reads were merged with COPE v1.2.5, and unique nucleotide sequences were defined as clonotypes. MiTCR v1.1 was used to align clonotypes to the IMGT TRBV, TRBD and TRBJ reference segments. The analysis included only V-J combinations with a frequency above 0.0001, which together covered roughly 99% of the repertoires. A TCS score was defined as the ratio between F50 (clonal expansion) and ExV (chaos), using BLOSUM62-based TCRdist between CDR3 peptides within each V-J. Welch's t-statistics and random forest reduced around 510 V-J features to 13, which were used in a naive Bayes classifier (R e1071). Sample size was not statistically predetermined, and investigators were not blinded to group allocation. TCR Vbeta CDR3 sequencing of some 140 peripheral blood samples (approximately 44 ophthalmopathy, 75 hyperthyroidism and around 17 progressor patients) is reported in the paper.

The chain joins TRBV2 to TRBJ2-1, with 10 junctional bases fitting TRBD2. The J call may be in error: the DNA end matches TRBJ2-5 better. The material sequenced was peripheral blood mononuclear cells (PBMCs), taken at new diagnosis, from a patient treated with antithyroid drugs. The TCR was taken from a woman aged 45-65 years with Graves disease. Donor details come from another sample of the same person, matched by shared clones. The DNA sequence reads TGTGCCAGCAGTGACCTAGCGGGAGTTGAGACCCAGTACTTC. It translates as CASSDLAGVETQYF.